The 30 T cell receptor beta chains below come from one sample, sequenced in a study of response to subunit inactivated influenza vaccine. TCRdb called the RT-PCR reads again in MiXCR, with one record for every CDR3 protein. The data show about 780,000 distinct CDR3 sequences, approximately 17% seen once. Sample: PBMCs from blood, taken about 5 days after vaccination. The receptors were gathered from a man in his forties or fifties who received an inactivated influenza vaccine.

This clonotype was seen ten or more times. This chain uses TRBV6-5 with TRBJ1-3; no firm D call. V gave up 2 bases and J gave up 4 bases, with 6 bases separating them. Per the germline V gene, CDR1 is MNHEY and CDR2 is SVGAGI. CDR3 length equals 13 residues. The CDR3 DNA reads as TGTGCCAGCAGTTACAGTCGAGGAAACACCATATATTTT. Its translation: CASSYSRGNTIYF.

The chain combines TRBV5-1 with TRBJ2-6, with D perhaps assigned TRBD1 or TRBD2 (5 bases each). V lost 6 bases to trimming and J lost 0 bases, with 19 bases between them. CDR1 and CDR2 from the germline V gene are SGHRS and YFSETQ. The CDR3 is 18 residues long. The CDR3 sequence is CASMAIPGRSSGANVLTF. The CDR3 nucleotides read TGCGCCAGCATGGCCATACCGGGACGAAGCTCTGGGGCCAACGTCCTGACTTTC.

The chain is built from TRBV4-1 and TRBJ2-6; TRBD2 is a possible D gene (6 bases). Germline CDR1 reads MGHRA; CDR2 reads YSYEKL. Trimming pared 8 bases from V and 13 bases from J, leaving 18 bases between. CDR3 length equals 13 residues. CDR3 protein: CASQGLSGRVLTF. In nucleotides, the CDR3 is TGCGCCAGCCAGGGACTTTCGGGAAGGGTCCTGACTTTC.

V is TRBV20-1 and J is TRBJ2-3; TRBD1 aligns across 7 bases. The CDR3 runs 14 residues. Trimming at V came to 3 bases and at J to 2 bases, leaving 5 bases not matched to a gene. Germline V gene sequence: CDR1 DFQATT, CDR2 SNEGSKA (reference sequence). The CDR3 protein is CSASEGAITDTQYF. The CDR3 bases are TGCAGTGCTAGTGAGGGGGCGATCACAGATACGCAGTATTTT.

The V gene is TRBV12-3 or TRBV12-4, the J gene TRBJ2-3; TRBD1 matches 7 bases. The trim removed 8 bases at V and 0 bases at J, leaving 8 bases unmatched. This CDR3 is 15 amino acids long. The CDR3 coding sequence is TGTGCCAGCGCGAGGGACAGCACTAGCACAGATACGCAGTATTTT. This codes for CASARDSTSTDTQYF.

This clonotype was seen many times. The J gene is TRBJ2-1, the V gene TRBV20-1; 12 bases are a match to TRBD1. This CDR3 has 18 residues. Germline values: CDR1 DFQATT, CDR2 SNEGSKA (reference sequence). The V segment lost 0 bases and the J segment 3 bases; nucleotides outside the gene matches: 9. The DNA for the CDR3 is TGCAGTGCTAGAGACCCTTCGGGACAGGGGGCGGTCTACAATGAGCAGTTCTTC. It translates to CSARDPSGQGAVYNEQFF.

V is TRBV20-1 and J is TRBJ2-4, with D possibly TRBD2 on 6 matching bases. Germline values: CDR1 DFQATT, CDR2 SNEGSKA (reference sequence). The V end lost 5 bases, the J end lost 0 bases, and 14 bases lay between the germline ends. This CDR3 contains 15 residues. The CDR3 DNA reads as TGCAGTGCTGTCCCCCGGGAGATAGCCAAAAACATTCAGTACTTC. As protein: CSAVPREIAKNIQYF.

The chain couples TRBV20-1 to TRBJ2-5, with D perhaps TRBD1 or TRBD2 (5 bases each). This CDR3 spans 11 amino acids. Trimming cost V 3 bases and J 7 bases, with 9 bases left between them. The germline V gene encodes CDR1 DFQATT and CDR2 SNEGSKA (reference sequence). This chain's CDR3 is CSASRDGTQYF. CDR3 coding DNA: TGCAGTGCTAGTCGGGACGGGACCCAGTACTTC.

This clonotype appeared a few times. The V and J genes are TRBV20-1 and TRBJ1-2; TRBD1 matches at 7 bases. Germline CDR1 reads DFQATT; CDR2 reads SNEGSKA (reference sequence). V dropped 7 bases and J dropped 2; count of bases not matched to a gene: 10. This CDR3 is built from 14 residues. In nucleotides, the CDR3 is TGCAGTGTGAGGGGGCGGGAAGCCAACTATGGCTACACCTTC. It codes for CSVRGREANYGYTF.

In its sample, this clonotype was seen many times. The chain combines TRBV12-3 or TRBV12-4 with TRBJ1-1, with 7 bases fitting TRBD1. V was pared by 3 bases and J by 5 bases, with 3 bases of the junction left unmatched. This CDR3 spans 13 amino acids. CDR3 sequence: CASSFVRGTEAFF. CDR3 nucleotides: TGTGCCAGCAGTTTCGTCAGGGGGACTGAAGCTTTCTTT.

With regard to this clonotype: The CDR3 ends on some other residue instead of the conserved phenylalanine or tryptophan, so this is likely a read error. This chain connects TRBV28 to TRBJ2-1, with TRBD2 matching 12 bases. Trimming removed 10 bases from V and 9 bases from J; junction bases left unmatched: 10. Germline V gene sequence: CDR1 MDHEN, CDR2 SYDVKM. The CDR3 loop spans 14 amino acids. The DNA of the CDR3 is TGTGCCACGGGGGGACTAGCGGGTACCACTGAGCAGTTCTAC. It codes for CATGGLAGTTEQFY.

This chain uses TRBV7-3 with TRBJ2-1; perhaps TRBD2 as D (6 bases). The CDR3 is 14 amino acids. Germline V gene lookup returns CDR1 SGHTA and CDR2 FQGTGA. V lost 5 bases and J 12 bases, leaving 20 bases between the germline ends. The CDR3 DNA reads as TGTGCCAGCAGCAAAGATATCGGCGTGGAGGGGCAGTTCTTC. Amino acid sequence: CASSKDIGVEGQFF.

This chain connects TRBV29-1 to TRBJ2-1, with D perhaps given as TRBD1 or TRBD2 (5 bases each). The CDR3 is made up of 19 amino acids. The germline V gene encodes CDR1 SQVTM and CDR2 ANQGSEA. Trimming removed 6 bases from V and 0 bases from J, with 27 bases in between. CDR3 region: CSVLPGPTILPPSYNEQFF. In DNA, the CDR3 is TGCAGCGTGCTACCGGGACCAACAATCCTCCCCCCCTCCTACAATGAGCAGTTCTTC.

CDR3 bases: TGTGCCAGCTCACCGAAGGTTCCGGGACAGAACCACTACGAGCAGTACTTC. Translating it yields CASSPKVPGQNHYEQYF. This rearrangement joins TRBV18 to TRBJ2-7, with 7 bases aligning to TRBD1. Germline values: CDR1 KGHSH, CDR2 LQKENI. Trimming cost V 3 bases and J 3 bases; bases outside gene matches: 14. The CDR3 length is 17 residues.

The V and J genes are TRBV20-1 and TRBJ2-7, with D unclear. Germline V gives CDR1 DFQATT, CDR2 SNEGSKA (reference sequence). Deletions cut 2 bases from V and 0 bases from J, with 5 bases between. The CDR3 is 12 amino acids. The CDR3 here is CSARQLSYEQYF. As DNA, the CDR3 is TGCAGTGCTAGACAGCTCTCCTACGAGCAGTACTTC.

This clonotype was seen a few times. The rearrangement uses TRBV12-3 or TRBV12-4 and TRBJ1-2, with D possibly TRBD1 on 6 matching bases. The ends were cut back, 5 bases at V and 6 bases at J, with 19 bases in the middle. CDR3 length: 15 amino acids. CDR3: CASSLKNTGYNGYTF. The CDR3 DNA reads TGTGCCAGCAGTCTAAAAAACACAGGGTATAATGGCTACACCTTC.

This clonotype was detected only a few times. The chain employs TRBV5-1 and TRBJ2-3, with 8 bases that match TRBD1. Germline loops: CDR1 SGHRS, CDR2 YFSETQ. Trimming took 2 bases from V and 1 from J; bases not matched to a gene: 3. The CDR3 is made up of 15 amino acids. The DNA of the CDR3 is TGCGCCAGCAGCTTCACGGGACAGGGCACAGATACGCAGTATTTT. Translation: CASSFTGQGTDTQYF.

This clonotype appeared a few times. The chain couples TRBV4-3 to TRBJ1-6, with 8 bases matching TRBD1. This CDR3 has 15 residues. From germline, CDR1 is LGHNA and CDR2 YSLEER. V was pared by 1 base and J by 9 bases, with 5 bases of the junction left unmatched. The DNA for the CDR3 is TGCGCCAGCAGCCAAGGCAGGGGGCTGACTTCACCCCTCCACTTT. Its protein is CASSQGRGLTSPLHF.

This chain uses TRBV12-5 with TRBJ2-1; 9 positions match TRBD1. The CDR3 extends over 18 amino acids. Germline V gene lookup returns CDR1 LGHNT and CDR2 FRNRAP. The junction had 8 bases not matched to a gene; V was cut back by 2 bases and J by 0 bases. The CDR3 reads CASGLSTGGPSSYNEQFF. The CDR3 nucleotides read TGTGCTAGTGGTTTGTCGACAGGGGGACCTTCCTCCTACAATGAGCAGTTCTTC. The whole variable domain, filled in from reference TRBV12-5 and TRBJ2-1, reads DARVTQTPRHKVTEMGQEVTMRCQPILGHNTVFWYRQTMMQGLELLAYFRNRAPLDDSGMPKDRFSAEMPDATLATLKIQPSEPRDSAVYFCASGLSTGGPSSYNEQFFGPGTRLTVL.

The rearrangement links TRBV6-1 to TRBJ2-4, with 9 bases aligning to TRBD2. J was trimmed by 9 bases and V by 1 base; bases with no gene match: 10. The CDR3 length is 16 residues. CDR1 MNHNS and CDR2 SASEGT come from the germline V gene. The CDR3 protein is CASSEVAGRGGAIQYF. The CDR3 DNA sequence: TGTGCCAGCAGTGAAGTTGCAGGGCGGGGGGGGGCCATTCAGTACTTC.

The genes are TRBV6-5 and TRBJ2-7; the D gene is possibly TRBD2 (6 bases). The CDR3 covers 14 residues. The V end was cut by 0 bases, the J end by 3 bases, with 9 bases between. The germline V gene encodes CDR1 MNHEY and CDR2 SVGAGI. CDR3 nucleotide sequence: TGTGCCAGCAGTTACTCGGCGGGGATCTACGAGCAGTACTTC. This codes for CASSYSAGIYEQYF.

This clonotype came up a few times. The gene calls are TRBV7-2 and TRBJ2-7, with D hard to call. CDR1 is SGHTA and CDR2 is FQGNSA in the germline V gene. The CDR3 is made up of 14 amino acids. Trimming pared 1 base from V and 2 bases from J, leaving 9 bases between. In nucleotides, the CDR3 is TGTGCCAGCAGCTTAGTCCACAGCACCTACGAGCAGTACTTC. Translation: CASSLVHSTYEQYF. Supplemented by reference TRBV7-2 and TRBJ2-7, the full variable domain reads GAGVSQSPSNKVTEKGKDVELRCDPISGHTALYWYRQSLGQGLEFLIYFQGNSAPDKSGLPSDRFSAERTGGSVSTLTIQRTQQEDSAVYLCASSLVHSTYEQYFGPGTRLTVT.

The chain uses TRBV20-1 and TRBJ1-3, with D uncertain. V was pared by 2 bases and J by 2 bases, with 10 bases between. This CDR3 has 14 amino acids. Germline CDR1 DFQATT, CDR2 SNEGSKA (reference sequence). The CDR3 coding sequence is TGCAGTGCTAGATCGGATGCTCCTGGAAACACCATATATTTT. It translates to CSARSDAPGNTIYF.

In this sample, this clonotype turned up a few times. V is TRBV10-3 and J is TRBJ2-3; D may be TRBD1 or TRBD2 (6 bases each). The ends were cut back, 7 bases at V and 1 base at J, with 12 bases in the middle. CDR1 and CDR2 (germline): ENHRY, SYGVKD. CDR3 length: 14 amino acids. CDR3 sequence (DNA): TGTGCCATCACGGGAGAGGGGGGCACAGATACGCAGTATTTT. It yields the protein CAITGEGGTDTQYF.

This clonotype has only a few counts. The V and J genes are TRBV6-1 and TRBJ2-1; 7 nucleotides match TRBD1. The length of the CDR3 is 17 residues. The V gene's germline CDR1 is MNHNS and CDR2 SASEGT. The ends lost 4 bases at V and 8 bases at J; junction bases unmatched: 17. CDR3: CASSALRGTDTLYEQFF. The CDR3 nucleotides read TGTGCCAGCAGTGCCCTAAGGGGGACAGATACTCTCTATGAGCAGTTCTTC.

The gene calls are TRBV11-3 and TRBJ2-1; D is undetermined. The V end lost 3 bases, the J end lost 4 bases, and 13 bases lay between the germline ends. Looked up from germline, CDR1 is SGHNT and CDR2 is YENEEA. The CDR3 consists of 15 residues. CDR3 in amino acids: CASSLSPRLYNEQFF. CDR3 DNA: TGTGCCAGCAGCTTGAGTCCGAGACTGTACAATGAGCAGTTCTTC.

The sample holds a few counts of this clonotype. The chain employs TRBV6-2 or TRBV6-3 and TRBJ2-2; D not resolved. The V and J ends lost 6 bases and 7 bases respectively, with 15 bases between them. The CDR3 loop spans 14 amino acids. Per germline, CDR1 MNHEY and CDR2 SVGEGT. The CDR3 sequence is CASSLDSVGGELFF. CDR3 nucleotides: TGTGCCAGCAGCCTCGACTCGGTCGGCGGGGAGCTGTTTTTT.

This clonotype was recorded a few times. The V and J genes are TRBV7-9 and TRBJ2-7; TRBD1 is a possible D gene (6 bases). Per germline, CDR1 SEHNR and CDR2 FQNEAQ (reference sequence). The germline V and J ends were trimmed by 5 bases and 3 bases, with 23 bases remaining between them. This CDR3 has 17 residues. The CDR3 region is CASSPAPVGDKVYEQYF. The CDR3 region has the DNA TGTGCCAGCAGCCCCGCCCCGGTGGGGGACAAAGTCTACGAGCAGTACTTC.

With respect to this clonotype: The junction departs from germline at one end; a sequencing error may be responsible. The chain links TRBV29-1 to TRBJ2-3, with 14 bases aligning to TRBD2. This CDR3 spans 14 amino acids. Germline lookup yields CDR1 SQVTM and CDR2 ANQGSEA. The CDR3: CSVGMTSGGDTLYF. The DNA for the CDR3 is TGCAGCGTTGGAATGACTAGCGGGGGGGATACGCTGTATTTT.

The chain recombines TRBV10-3 with TRBJ1-1; no definite D call. Per germline, CDR1 ENHRY and CDR2 SYGVKD. This CDR3 spans 14 amino acids. Deletions cut 2 bases from V and 0 bases from J, with 7 bases between. CDR3 nucleotide sequence: TGTGCCATCAGTGAGGGGAACATGAACACTGAAGCTTTCTTT. Protein: CAISEGNMNTEAFF.